A selection of T cell receptor beta chains follows, all from one sample in a study of cytomegalovirus exposure and HLA in healthy donors. Libraries were prepared by immunoSEQ multiplex PCR; TCRdb keeps only in-frame clonotypes and omits some of them. The sample records 150,000 to 200,000 clones, around 81% being singletons. Sequencing used PBMCs. Every receptor here comes from a man aged 25-45 years in good health and CMV-seronegative. Both conserved end residues are part of each CDR3. The D gene is left open where the match is weak. Size tells how often a clone was seen (once, few, many) or the class of an expanded clone, and some rows leave it out.

-	TRBV5-4	-	TRBJ2-1	CASSPREGAYNEQFF	TGTGCCAGCAGCCCACGAGAGGGTGCCTACAATGAGCAGTTCTTC
-	TRBV5-1	-	TRBJ2-7	CASSLDRTPDYEQYF	TGCGCCAGCAGCTTGGATAGGACGCCGGACTACGAGCAGTACTTC
TRBD1	TRBV2	-	TRBJ1-4	CASTPVPQGTGWVGEKLFF	TGTGCCAGCACCCCGGTCCCACAGGGGACAGGGTGGGTAGGCGAAAAACTGTTTTTT
TRBD2	TRBV10-3	once	TRBJ2-3	CAIRETSGRTDTQYF	TGTGCCATCAGGGAAACTAGCGGGAGGACAGATACGCAGTATTTT
TRBD2	TRBV30	-	TRBJ2-2	CAWSLRGGKFSGELFF	TGTGCCTGGAGTCTTCGCGGGGGGAAGTTCTCCGGGGAGCTGTTTTTT
TRBD1	TRBV29-1	-	TRBJ1-1	CSVARQGRNTEAFF	TGCAGCGTGGCACGACAGGGACGGAACACTGAAGCTTTCTTT
TRBD1	TRBV18	-	TRBJ2-2	CASSPVPGQGPGELFF	TGTGCCAGCTCACCAGTCCCGGGACAGGGCCCCGGGGAGCTGTTTTTT
TRBD2	TRBV6-5	-	TRBJ2-7	CASSYSGSGSSYEQYF	TGTGCCAGCAGTTATAGCGGGAGTGGGAGCTCCTACGAGCAGTACTTC
TRBD2	TRBV11-2	-	TRBJ2-1	CASSLDRVASGRGNEQFF	TGTGCCAGCAGCTTAGACCGGGTGGCTAGCGGGAGGGGTAATGAGCAGTTCTTC
TRBD2	TRBV27	few	TRBJ2-1	CASSPLLAGGPSYNEQFF	TGTGCCAGCAGTCCTCTATTAGCGGGAGGGCCCTCCTACAATGAGCAGTTCTTC
TRBD2	TRBV2	-	TRBJ2-7	CASSLAGGSYEQYF	TGTGCCAGCAGTTTAGCGGGAGGGTCCTACGAGCAGTACTTC
TRBD2	TRBV9	-	TRBJ2-3	CASSVGLAGVTDTQYF	TGTGCCAGCAGCGTAGGACTAGCGGGAGTCACAGATACGCAGTATTTT
TRBD2	TRBV6-6	-	TRBJ2-1	CASRDSGSTYNEQFF	TGTGCCAGCAGAGATAGCGGGAGCACCTACAATGAGCAGTTCTTC
TRBD2	TRBV10-3	-	TRBJ2-1	CAISESGASYNEQFF	TGTGCCATCAGTGAGAGCGGGGCCTCCTACAATGAGCAGTTCTTC
TRBD1	TRBV30	-	TRBJ1-1	CAWRGRGRTEAFF	TGTGCCTGGAGGGGCAGGGGGAGAACTGAAGCTTTCTTT
-	TRBV7-9	-	TRBJ2-7	CASSLAGDDEQYF	TGTGCCAGCAGCTTAGCAGGGGATGACGAGCAGTACTTC
TRBD2	TRBV7-9	-	TRBJ2-7	CASSLALAGFSYEQYF	TGTGCCAGCAGCTTAGCGCTAGCGGGATTTTCTTACGAGCAGTACTTC
TRBD2	TRBV19	-	TRBJ2-3	CASSMASGRTSTDTQYF	TGTGCCAGTAGTATGGCTAGCGGGAGAACTAGCACAGATACGCAGTATTTT
-	TRBV7-7	-	TRBJ2-2	CASSLSPMNTGELFF	TGTGCCAGCAGCTTATCCCCAATGAACACCGGGGAGCTGTTTTTT
TRBD1	TRBV6-5	-	TRBJ1-2	CASSPGQDHGYTF	TGTGCCAGCAGCCCCGGACAGGACCATGGCTACACCTTC
-	TRBV28	-	TRBJ2-6	CATAVGGSPGANVLTF	TGTGCCACCGCCGTGGGAGGCTCCCCTGGGGCCAACGTCCTGACTTTC
-	TRBV6-1	-	TRBJ2-3	CASTYTSTDTQYF	TGTGCCAGCACCTATACTAGCACAGATACGCAGTATTTT
-	TRBV7-9	-	TRBJ2-3	CASPAEGRSTDTQYF	TGTGCCAGCCCCGCGGAGGGGAGGAGCACAGATACGCAGTATTTT
-	TRBV15	-	TRBJ2-5	CATRPDYQETQYF	TGTGCCACCAGACCGGACTACCAAGAGACCCAGTACTTC
-	TRBV27	-	TRBJ1-5	CASSQGQSNQPQHF	TGTGCCAGCAGTCAAGGACAGAGCAATCAGCCCCAGCATTTT
-	TRBV5-6	-	TRBJ2-1	CASSFRLGPYNEQFF	TGTGCCAGCAGCTTTCGATTGGGCCCCTACAATGAGCAGTTCTTC
TRBD1	TRBV29-1	-	TRBJ1-2	CSEQDRGGGYTF	TGCAGCGAACAGGACAGGGGTGGCGGCTACACCTTC
TRBD2	TRBV29-1	-	TRBJ2-7	CSVEASGSYEQYF	TGCAGCGTTGAGGCTAGCGGCTCCTACGAGCAGTACTTC
TRBD1	TRBV19	-	TRBJ2-6	CASSPWTGRTSGANVLTF	TGTGCCAGTAGTCCATGGACAGGGCGTACCTCTGGGGCCAACGTCCTGACTTTC
TRBD2	TRBV10-3	-	TRBJ2-2	CAIMGLAGGPRNTGELFF	TGTGCCATCATGGGACTAGCGGGGGGGCCTCGAAACACCGGGGAGCTGTTTTTT
TRBD2	TRBV4-2	once	TRBJ2-1	CASSQDWLAGSYNEQFF	TGTGCCAGCAGCCAAGATTGGCTAGCGGGTTCCTACAATGAGCAGTTCTTC
TRBD2	TRBV6-5	-	TRBJ2-5	CASSYAGEETQYF	TGTGCCAGCAGTTACGCGGGAGAGGAGACCCAGTACTTC
-	TRBV5-1	once	TRBJ1-1	CASSQQGVGNTEAFF	TGCGCCAGCAGCCAACAAGGGGTGGGGAACACTGAAGCTTTCTTT
TRBD1	TRBV4-1	once	TRBJ1-4	CASSQAGQGAYANEKLFF	TGCGCCAGCAGCCAAGCCGGGCAGGGGGCTTACGCTAATGAAAAACTGTTTTTT
-	TRBV25-1	-	TRBJ2-3	CASSSKGGLRTDTQYF	TGTGCCAGCAGTTCGAAGGGGGGGCTACGCACAGATACGCAGTATTTT
TRBD2	TRBV10-3	-	TRBJ2-7	CAISEGLADNYEQYF	TGTGCCATCAGTGAGGGCCTAGCGGACAACTACGAGCAGTACTTC
TRBD1	TRBV10-3	-	TRBJ1-2	CAISLGDSYGYTF	TGTGCCATCAGTTTAGGGGACAGTTATGGCTACACCTTC
-	TRBV13	-	TRBJ2-3	CASSLFFPPRDTQYF	TGTGCCAGCAGCTTATTTTTCCCCCCGAGGGATACGCAGTATTTT
TRBD1	TRBV6-4	-	TRBJ2-2	CASSDSGRGLDTGELFF	TGTGCCAGCAGTGACTCGGGCAGGGGGCTCGACACCGGGGAGCTGTTTTTT
-	TRBV28	few	TRBJ2-7	CASSKSLVGLSQYF	TGTGCCAGCAGTAAATCTCTGGTAGGACTTTCTCAGTACTTC
TRBD1	TRBV6-1	-	TRBJ2-7	CASSEVGTGETYEQYF	TGTGCCAGCAGTGAAGTGGGGACAGGGGAAACCTACGAGCAGTACTTC
-	TRBV30	-	TRBJ1-1	CAWRHGGNTEAFF	TGTGCCTGGAGACATGGAGGGAACACTGAAGCTTTCTTT
-	TRBV11-2	once	TRBJ1-2	CASSLGTGIYGYTF	TGTGCCAGCAGCTTAGGTACGGGAATTTATGGCTACACCTTC
TRBD2	TRBV7-9	-	TRBJ2-3	CASSSSKVLAGILVDTQYF	TGTGCCAGCAGCTCCTCGAAGGTCCTAGCGGGGATCCTTGTGGATACGCAGTATTTT
-	TRBV27	-	TRBJ2-1	CASSLSNYMEQFF	TGTGCCAGCAGTTTATCTAATTACATGGAGCAGTTCTTC
TRBD2	TRBV29-1	-	TRBJ2-2	CSVKCGGPGELFF	TGCAGCGTTAAGTGCGGGGGTCCCGGGGAGCTGTTTTTT
TRBD2	TRBV7-8	-	TRBJ2-1	CASSLARGLAGGRDYNEQFF	TGTGCCAGCAGCTTAGCAAGGGGACTAGCGGGAGGGCGGGACTACAATGAGCAGTTCTTC
-	TRBV13	-	TRBJ2-3	CASSLIPEEDTQYF	TGTGCCAGCAGCTTAATACCTGAGGAAGATACGCAGTATTTT
TRBD1	TRBV2	-	TRBJ2-1	CASSPGQGASEQFF	TGTGCCAGCAGTCCGGGACAGGGGGCAAGTGAGCAGTTCTTC
TRBD1	TRBV6-6	-	TRBJ2-5	CASSYSGGTGGKTQYF	TGTGCCAGCAGTTACTCTGGCGGGACAGGGGGGAAGACCCAGTACTTC
-	TRBV11-3	-	TRBJ2-7	CASSLDTLARSYEQYF	TGTGCCAGCAGCTTAGATACCCTAGCGCGGTCCTACGAGCAGTACTTC
-	TRBV13	-	TRBJ1-6	CASSLSSPSYNSPLHF	TGTGCCAGCAGCTTATCGTCTCCCTCCTATAATTCACCCCTCCACTTT
TRBD2	TRBV6-5	few	TRBJ2-1	CASTMTSPPKEQFF	TGTGCCAGCACCATGACTAGCCCGCCCAAAGAGCAGTTCTTC
TRBD2	TRBV28	-	TRBJ2-7	CASSSTSGRSYEQYF	TGTGCCAGCAGTTCGACTAGCGGGAGATCCTACGAGCAGTACTTC
-	TRBV13	once	TRBJ1-1	CASSSWGGPTEAFF	TGTGCCAGCAGCTCCTGGGGGGGGCCGACTGAAGCTTTCTTT